There are many counts of the clone carrying this TCR beta chain. Its target is unknown. The read terminates 3 residues ahead of where the CDR3 ends, so the germline J gene completes it. CVID and control samples used equivalent genomic DNA input. Some clones are missing from TCRdb's copy, which holds only in-frame ones; the method was immunoSEQ multiplex PCR. The table lists under 30,000 clones, no singletons, with about 13% in the top ten. The record originates from a study of T cell clonality in common variable immunodeficiency. Study-level results: TCRbeta clonality was increased in CVID versus healthy controls.

V was pared by 6 bases and J by 2 bases, with 11 bases between. The CDR3 loop spans 12 amino acids. CDR1 is DFQATT and CDR2 is SNEGSKA in the germline V gene (reference sequence). Patients and controls were mostly of Caucasian heritage. The chain combines TRBV20-1 with TRBJ2-7, with TRBD1 as a possible D gene (6 bases). Sequencing used peripheral blood mononuclear cells. The sequence was collected from a person between 18 and 75 years old in good health. The CDR3 bases that were read are TGCAGTGCGGGCAGGGGTACCTACGAG. This translates into CSAGRGTYE. From start to end, the CDR3 is CSAGRGTYEQYF.